Listed below are T cell receptor beta chains from one sample, sequenced in a study of blood T cell repertoires in COVID-19. TCRdb keeps only in-frame clones here, not all; method: immunoSEQ multiplex PCR. The top ten hold around 7% of the sample, which has around 150,000 clones, 82% seen once. What was sequenced was peripheral blood. Receptors were obtained from a woman in her thirties or forties with COVID-19, enrolled during active disease. Each CDR3 is given without its conserved first and last residue. Rows may omit the clone size; those that give it use once, few, many or a size class.

J | size | V | CDR3
TRBJ2-2 | few | TRBV2 | ASSIRGQALGGELF
TRBJ2-2 | - | TRBV4-1 | ASRDRFTGELF
TRBJ2-3 | - | TRBV19 | ASSITSSDTQY
TRBJ2-3 | - | TRBV6-4 | ASSRGGRTDTQY
TRBJ1-1 | - | TRBV7-2 | ASSETGGVNTEAF
TRBJ2-3 | - | TRBV20-1 | SAAYADTQY
TRBJ1-5 | once | TRBV7-2 | ASSLGQGQPQH
TRBJ1-3 | - | TRBV6-5 | ASSYVGARGNTIY
TRBJ2-2 | once | TRBV7-7 | ASSSTPQGSGELF
TRBJ2-1 | - | TRBV11-2 | ASSLGPGTFNEQF
TRBJ2-7 | few | TRBV24-1 | ATSERTSGSWEQY
TRBJ2-3 | - | TRBV6-1 | ASSESTGAGGDTQY
TRBJ2-7 | - | TRBV11-2 | ASSSGTVGYEQY
TRBJ2-3 | - | TRBV7-9 | ASSSGLAGTDTQY
TRBJ2-1 | - | TRBV27 | ASSFSNEQF
TRBJ1-2 | once | TRBV9 | ASSVVTLTGTAYT
TRBJ1-5 | once | TRBV6-2/TRBV6-3 | ASSYGALSSNQPQH
TRBJ2-3 | - | TRBV7-9 | ASSLGFSDTDTQY
TRBJ1-4 | - | TRBV14 | ASSQRDRVNEKLF
TRBJ1-4 | - | TRBV7-9 | ASSLQGINEKLF
TRBJ1-6 | many | TRBV5-4 | ASSSGLDRGYSPLH
TRBJ2-5 | - | TRBV5-4 | ASSFPRGETQY
TRBJ2-3 | - | TRBV14 | ASSQTGVSTDTQY
TRBJ2-3 | - | TRBV3-1/TRBV3-2 | ASSQGTAPGTDTQY
TRBJ1-3 | - | TRBV9 | ASSVGGAGDTIY
TRBJ1-6 | - | TRBV6-5 | ASSSDRASPLH
TRBJ2-1 | - | TRBV11-2 | ASSLSGSTYNEQF
TRBJ1-3 | - | TRBV4-1 | ASSLAGGNTIY
TRBJ2-7 | - | TRBV29-1 | SVSSGLAGEQY
TRBJ2-1 | - | TRBV14 | ASSQLYEQF
TRBJ2-3 | - | TRBV27 | ASIKGSGASTDTQY
TRBJ1-4 | - | TRBV1 | TSSLQDFEKLF
TRBJ2-3 | - | TRBV7-9 | ASSLGRGARTDTQY
TRBJ1-6 | - | TRBV3-1/TRBV3-2 | ASSPTGVNNSPLH
TRBJ1-2 | - | TRBV2 | ASSWGDSYGYT
TRBJ1-5 | - | TRBV9 | ASSAGQASNQPQH
TRBJ2-3 | - | TRBV30 | AWTRWDTQY
TRBJ2-1 | - | TRBV6-6 | ASSGGTVINEQF
TRBJ2-1 | - | TRBV7-9 | ASSSKRAGTSGNNEQF
TRBJ2-1 | many | TRBV13 | ASSLLAGLGNEQF
TRBJ2-2 | - | TRBV3-1/TRBV3-2 | ASSHSLFTGELF
TRBJ2-2 | - | TRBV2 | ASRGGADGELF
TRBJ1-3 | few | TRBV30 | AWGRGNTIY
TRBJ2-1 | - | TRBV29-1 | SVVGLAGNNEQF
TRBJ2-5 | - | TRBV28 | ASTTPRGLAGEGGQETQY
TRBJ2-3 | - | TRBV6-5 | ASRADRTDTQY
TRBJ2-7 | - | TRBV11-2 | ASGSPGGTYEQY
TRBJ2-2 | once | TRBV7-9 | ASSRALSGELF
TRBJ1-6 | - | TRBV3-1/TRBV3-2 | ASSQVSNTSPLH
TRBJ2-1 | - | TRBV5-4 | ASSLARPGDYEQF
TRBJ1-5 | - | TRBV10-3 | ATHAGSSNQPQH
TRBJ1-3 | - | TRBV19 | ATRGRDSGNTIY
TRBJ2-3 | - | TRBV9 | ASSVGTRPTDTQY
TRBJ1-4 | - | TRBV7-9 | ASSYTGTNEKLF